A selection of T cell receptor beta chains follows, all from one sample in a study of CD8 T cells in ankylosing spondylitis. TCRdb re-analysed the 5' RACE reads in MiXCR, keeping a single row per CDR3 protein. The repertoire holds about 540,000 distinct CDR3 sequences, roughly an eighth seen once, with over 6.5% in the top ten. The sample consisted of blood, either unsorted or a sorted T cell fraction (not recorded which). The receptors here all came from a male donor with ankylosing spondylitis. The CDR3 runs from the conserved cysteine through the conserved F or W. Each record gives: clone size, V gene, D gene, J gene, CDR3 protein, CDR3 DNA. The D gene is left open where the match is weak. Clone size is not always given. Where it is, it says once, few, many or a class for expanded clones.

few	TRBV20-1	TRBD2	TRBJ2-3	CSARPAGTRFTDTQYF	TGCAGTGCTAGACCTGCCGGGACTAGGTTCACAGATACGCAGTATTTT
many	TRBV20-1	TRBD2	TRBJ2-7	CSARVWTSGSSYEQYF	TGCAGTGCTAGGGTGTGGACTAGCGGCAGCTCCTACGAGCAGTACTTC
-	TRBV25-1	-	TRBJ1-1	CASSEYRTEPNTEAFF	TGTGCCAGCAGTGAATACCGGACAGAACCGAACACTGAAGCTTTCTTT
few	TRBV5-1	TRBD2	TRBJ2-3	CASSLNAGGPVTDTQYF	TGCGCCAGCAGCTTAAATGCGGGAGGGCCTGTCACAGATACGCAGTATTTT
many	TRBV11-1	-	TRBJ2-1	CASSYPPLASYSYNEQFF	TGTGCCAGCAGCTACCCGCCCCTAGCGTCCTACTCCTACAATGAGCAGTTCTTC
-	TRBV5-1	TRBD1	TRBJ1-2	CASSFDGRTGVSGYTF	TGCGCCAGCAGTTTTGACGGTCGGACAGGGGTTAGTGGCTACACCTTC
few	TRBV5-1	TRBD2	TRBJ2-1	CASSYSGTYNEQFF	TGCGCCAGCAGCTATAGCGGGACCTACAATGAGCAGTTCTTC
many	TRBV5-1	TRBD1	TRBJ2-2	CASSFRGPGELFF	TGCGCCAGCAGCTTCAGGGGGCCCGGGGAGCTGTTTTTT
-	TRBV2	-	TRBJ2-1	CASSSPSQERAYNEQFF	TGTGCCAGCAGCTCCCCAAGCCAGGAGCGAGCGTACAATGAGCAGTTCTTC
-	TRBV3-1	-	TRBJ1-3	CASSQGFTGLSGNTIYF	TGTGCCAGCAGCCAAGGTTTTACAGGACTCTCTGGAAACACCATATATTTT
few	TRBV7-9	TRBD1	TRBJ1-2	CASSLGQPDRGYGYTF	TGTGCCAGCAGCTTAGGCCAGCCGGACAGGGGTTATGGCTACACCTTC
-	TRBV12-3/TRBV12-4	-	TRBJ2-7	CASTRGARDAEQYF	TGTGCCAGCACCCGGGGGGCGCGGGACGCCGAGCAGTACTTC
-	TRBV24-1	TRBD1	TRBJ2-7	CATSYGDRALYEQYF	TGTGCCACCAGTTATGGGGACAGGGCACTCTACGAGCAGTACTTC
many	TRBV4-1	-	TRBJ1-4	CASSANPDSAWGKLFF	TGCGCCAGCAGCGCGAACCCTGACAGCGCCTGGGGAAAACTGTTTTTT
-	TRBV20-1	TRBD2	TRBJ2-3	CSATGTSAATDTQYF	TGCAGTGCTACCGGGACTAGCGCCGCCACAGATACGCAGTATTTT
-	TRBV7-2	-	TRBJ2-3	CASSLLPLSLDTQYF	TGTGCCAGCAGCTTACTTCCCCTAAGTCTGGATACGCAGTATTTT
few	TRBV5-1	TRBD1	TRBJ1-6	CASSLAPQGVTAPLHF	TGCGCCAGCAGCTTGGCCCCACAGGGGGTAACGGCACCCCTCCACTTT
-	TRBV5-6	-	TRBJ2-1	CASSLDRVHNEQFF	TGTGCCAGCAGCTTGGACAGGGTTCACAATGAGCAGTTCTTC
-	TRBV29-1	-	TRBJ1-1	CSGGPWGTEAFF	TGCAGCGGGGGGCCATGGGGGACTGAAGCTTTCTTT
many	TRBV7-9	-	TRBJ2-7	CASSVPDKPYEQYF	TGTGCCAGCAGCGTCCCTGACAAGCCCTACGAGCAGTACTTC
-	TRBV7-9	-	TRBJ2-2	CASRATGANTGELFF	TGTGCCAGCAGAGCGACAGGAGCGAACACCGGGGAGCTGTTTTTT
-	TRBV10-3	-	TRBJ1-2	CAISQPQTGFSGYTF	TGTGCCATCAGTCAACCCCAGACAGGATTCTCCGGCTACACCTTC
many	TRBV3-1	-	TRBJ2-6	CASSQDQGTGANVLTF	TGTGCCAGCAGCCAAGATCAGGGAACTGGGGCCAACGTCCTGACTTTC
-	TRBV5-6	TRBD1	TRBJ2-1	CASSSGVGTGAYNEQFF	TGTGCCAGCAGCAGTGGGGTGGGGACAGGCGCTTACAATGAGCAGTTCTTC
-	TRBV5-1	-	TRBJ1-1	CASSLGGIAEAFF	TGCGCCAGCAGCTTGGGGGGGATCGCTGAAGCTTTCTTT
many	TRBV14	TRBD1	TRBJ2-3	CASSQDHRSDRDSTDTQYF	TGTGCCAGCAGCCAAGATCATCGTTCGGACAGGGATAGCACAGATACGCAGTATTTT
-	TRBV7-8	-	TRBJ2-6	CATGTAGANVLTF	TGTGCCACAGGGACGGCTGGGGCCAACGTCCTGACTTTC
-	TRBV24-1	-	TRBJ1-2	CATSDLDSIYGYTF	TGTGCCACCAGTGACCTTGACAGTATCTATGGCTACACCTTC
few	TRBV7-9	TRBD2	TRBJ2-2	CASSPPREGTGELFF	TGTGCCAGCAGCCCCCCCCGGGAGGGGACCGGGGAGCTGTTTTTT
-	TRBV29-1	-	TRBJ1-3	CSVETGFAGNTIYF	TGCAGCGTTGAAACGGGGTTCGCTGGAAACACCATATATTTT
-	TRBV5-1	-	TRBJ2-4	CASSLVAAGEDIQYF	TGCGCCAGCAGCTTGGTTGCGGCAGGGGAAGACATTCAGTACTTC
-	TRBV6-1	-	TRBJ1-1	CASSESQNTEAFF	TGTGCCAGCAGTGAAAGTCAGAACACTGAAGCTTTCTTT
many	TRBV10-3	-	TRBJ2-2	CAISERAGTGELFF	TGTGCCATCAGTGAAAGAGCCGGCACCGGGGAGCTGTTTTTT
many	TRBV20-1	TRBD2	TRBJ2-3	CSARTSGNTDTQYF	TGCAGTGCTAGGACTAGCGGAAACACAGATACGCAGTATTTT
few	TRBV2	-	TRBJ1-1	CASSDEADTEAFF	TGTGCCAGCAGTGATGAGGCGGACACTGAAGCTTTCTTT
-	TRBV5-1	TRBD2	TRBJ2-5	CASSQTLAGGPGQETQYF	TGCGCCAGCAGCCAAACACTAGCGGGAGGTCCTGGGCAAGAGACCCAGTACTTC
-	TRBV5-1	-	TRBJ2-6	CASLLDTISGANVLTF	TGCGCCAGCCTCCTGGACACGATCTCTGGGGCCAACGTCCTGACTTTC
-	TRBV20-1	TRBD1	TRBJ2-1	CSARDRGSYNEQFF	TGCAGTGCTAGAGACAGGGGGTCCTACAATGAGCAGTTCTTC
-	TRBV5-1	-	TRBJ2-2	CASSVTGSATGELFF	TGCGCCAGCAGCGTGACGGGATCTGCCACCGGGGAGCTGTTTTTT
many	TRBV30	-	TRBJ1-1	CAWSKKHQGTEAFF	TGTGCCTGGAGTAAGAAGCACCAGGGCACTGAAGCTTTCTTT
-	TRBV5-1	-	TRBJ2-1	CASSLSSPSYEQFF	TGCGCCAGCAGCTTGTCTAGCCCCAGTTATGAGCAGTTCTTC
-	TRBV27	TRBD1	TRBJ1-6	CASSKGQINSPLHF	TGTGCCAGCAGTAAGGGACAGATCAATTCACCCCTCCACTTT
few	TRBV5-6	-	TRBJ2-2	CASSLEQFDGELFF	TGTGCCAGCAGCTTGGAACAGTTCGACGGGGAGCTGTTTTTT
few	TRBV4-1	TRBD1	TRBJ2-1	CASSQVSGQGDNEQFF	TGCGCCAGCAGCCAGGTATCGGGACAGGGAGACAATGAGCAGTTCTTC
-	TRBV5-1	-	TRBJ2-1	CASGRSGPHNEQFF	TGCGCCAGCGGTCGGAGCGGACCTCACAATGAGCAGTTCTTC
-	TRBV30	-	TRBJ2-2	CAWSRGTGELFF	TGTGCCTGGAGCCGGGGAACCGGGGAGCTGTTTTTT
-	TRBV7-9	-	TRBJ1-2	CASPDAVGGYTF	TGTGCCAGCCCCGACGCAGTGGGAGGCTACACCTTC
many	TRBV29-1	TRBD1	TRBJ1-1	CSVTTGVTNTEAFF	TGCAGCGTGACAACAGGGGTTACGAACACTGAAGCTTTCTTT
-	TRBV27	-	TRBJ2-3	CASVGASPTDTQYF	TGTGCCAGCGTAGGCGCCAGCCCCACAGATACGCAGTATTTT
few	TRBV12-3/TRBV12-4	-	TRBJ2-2	CASSSGARRPGELFF	TGTGCCAGCAGTTCAGGGGCCAGACGACCCGGGGAGCTGTTTTTT
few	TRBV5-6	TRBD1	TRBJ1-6	CASGRTGLGNSPLHF	TGTGCCAGCGGTCGGACAGGTCTAGGGAATTCACCCCTCCACTTT
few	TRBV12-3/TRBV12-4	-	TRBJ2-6	CASSVHYSGANVLTF	TGTGCCAGCAGTGTACACTACTCTGGGGCCAACGTCCTGACTTTC
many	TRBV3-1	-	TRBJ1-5	CASSPQVSGQPQHF	TGTGCCAGCAGCCCACAGGTCTCGGGGCAGCCCCAGCATTTT
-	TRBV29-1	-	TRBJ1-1	CSVEVSGGTEAFF	TGCAGCGTTGAGGTATCGGGTGGCACTGAAGCTTTCTTT
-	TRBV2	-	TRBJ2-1	CASRRARESYNEQFF	TGTGCCAGCAGAAGGGCCCGGGAGAGTTACAATGAGCAGTTCTTC